A selection of T cell receptor beta chains follows, all from one sample in a study of blood T cell repertoires in COVID-19. Clones were read by immunoSEQ multiplex PCR, and TCRdb kept only the in-frame ones, dropping some. The table includes 72,000 or so clones, 75% to 90% detected once. Material for sequencing was peripheral blood. The source is an elderly woman with active or convalescent COVID-19. The CDR3 runs from the conserved cysteine through the conserved F or W. A D gene is named only where the DNA matches it firmly. The size of a clone is reported for some rows only, either as once, few or many, or as a class for expanded clones.

j_call,v_call,clone_size,d_call,cdr3_nt,cdr3_aa
TRBJ2-1,TRBV6-2/TRBV6-3,-,-,TGTGCCAGCAGTTCTGGGAGGGGGGTTCTCAATGAGCAGTTCTTC,CASSSGRGVLNEQFF
TRBJ2-3,TRBV18,-,-,TGTGCCAGCTCACCTCCAGGGCCGGATACGCAGTATTTT,CASSPPGPDTQYF
TRBJ2-7,TRBV5-1,-,-,TGCGCCAGCAAGGGGGGGGGCCCCAGCATATCCTACGAGCAGTACTTC,CASKGGGPSISYEQYF
TRBJ2-3,TRBV2,-,-,TGTGCCAGCAGTGAAGATTCGGCAGGGGTCTCAGATACGCAGTATTTT,CASSEDSAGVSDTQYF
TRBJ1-2,TRBV5-1,-,TRBD1,TGCGCCAGCAGCTTCACCGGGACAGGCGACTATGGCTACACCTTC,CASSFTGTGDYGYTF
TRBJ1-4,TRBV19,-,-,TGTGCCAGTAGTTCCACCTCTTCAGTCGCAACTAATGAAAAACTGTTTTTT,CASSSTSSVATNEKLFF
TRBJ1-5,TRBV3-1/TRBV3-2,-,TRBD1,TGTGCCAGCGGACAGGGTAGTCAGCCCCAGCATTTT,CASGQGSQPQHF
TRBJ2-7,TRBV27,-,TRBD1,TGTGCCAGCAGTTTGGGACAGGGCTCCTACGAGCAGTACTTC,CASSLGQGSYEQYF
TRBJ1-2,TRBV7-2,-,TRBD1,TGTGCCAGCAGCTTAACAGGGGAGCCCTATGGCTACACCTTC,CASSLTGEPYGYTF
TRBJ1-2,TRBV19,-,TRBD1,TGTGCCAGTTCCCGGGACAGGGGGCTCTATGGCTACACCTTC,CASSRDRGLYGYTF
TRBJ1-4,TRBV15,-,-,TGTGCCACCAGCAGAGAACGGTTGACTAATGAAAAACTGTTTTTT,CATSRERLTNEKLFF
TRBJ2-7,TRBV5-1,-,-,TGCGCCAGCAGGGGGGGACTGCGAGTGGACGAGCAGTACTTC,CASRGGLRVDEQYF
TRBJ1-2,TRBV9,-,-,TGTGCCAGCAGCGGGAGGGGAGATTGGGGCTACACCTTC,CASSGRGDWGYTF
TRBJ1-4,TRBV28,-,TRBD1,TGTGCCTCCTCAGTTTGGGACAGGGGAAATGAAAAACTGTTTTTT,CASSVWDRGNEKLFF
TRBJ2-5,TRBV9,-,TRBD2,TGTGCCAGCAGCGTAAGTCTAGCGGGACCAGAGACCCAGTACTTC,CASSVSLAGPETQYF
TRBJ2-1,TRBV3-1/TRBV3-2,once,-,TGTGCCAGCAGCCAAGATATTGGAGGAAATGAGCAGTTCTTC,CASSQDIGGNEQFF
TRBJ2-7,TRBV5-6,-,-,TGTGCCAGCAGCTTGCCACAGGGATTATACGAGCAGTACTTC,CASSLPQGLYEQYF
TRBJ1-2,TRBV7-9,-,-,TGTGCCAGCAGCTTAGATGGGGGGGATGGCTACACCTTC,CASSLDGGDGYTF
TRBJ1-4,TRBV5-4,-,-,TGTGCCAGCAGCCGGTCAACAGCGATCGGGGCTAATGAAAAACTGTTTTTT,CASSRSTAIGANEKLFF
TRBJ1-1,TRBV19,-,-,TGTGCCAGTAGTATAGCCGACAGGCCTCCGGGGAACACTGAAGCTTTCTTT,CASSIADRPPGNTEAFF
TRBJ2-5,TRBV7-2,-,-,TGTGCCAGCAGCTTAGACTTCCAGGGTTGGGAGACCCAGTACTTC,CASSLDFQGWETQYF
TRBJ2-5,TRBV5-4,-,TRBD2,TGTGCCAGCTTTGCGGGGGGGCAGCAAGAGACCCAGTACTTC,CASFAGGQQETQYF
TRBJ1-4,TRBV25-1,-,TRBD1,TGTGCCAGCAGTGGGACAGGGGACGGCACTAATGAAAAACTGTTTTTT,CASSGTGDGTNEKLFF
TRBJ1-1,TRBV28,-,-,TGTGCCAGCGCCGGGACGGAGGGTTTCGGCACTGAAGCTTTCTTT,CASAGTEGFGTEAFF
TRBJ2-2,TRBV5-1,-,TRBD1,TGCGCCAGCAGCTTGGCGGAGGGACAGGGGAGGACCGGGGAGCTGTTTTTT,CASSLAEGQGRTGELFF
TRBJ2-7,TRBV3-1/TRBV3-2,-,-,TGTGCCAGCAGCCCGGACGGAGGGGTGTCTCGCGGGCAGTACTTC,CASSPDGGVSRGQYF